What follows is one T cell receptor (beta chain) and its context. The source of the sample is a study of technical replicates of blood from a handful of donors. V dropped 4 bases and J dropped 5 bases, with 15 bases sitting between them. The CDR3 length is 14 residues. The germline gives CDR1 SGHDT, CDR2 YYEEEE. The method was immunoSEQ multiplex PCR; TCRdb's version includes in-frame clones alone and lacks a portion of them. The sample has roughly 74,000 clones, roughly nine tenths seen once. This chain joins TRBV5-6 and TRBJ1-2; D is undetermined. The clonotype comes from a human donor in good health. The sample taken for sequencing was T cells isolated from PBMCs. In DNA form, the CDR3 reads TGTGCCAGCAGCGGAGGAGTAGATTGGTATGGCTACACCTTC. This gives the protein CASSGGVDWYGYTF. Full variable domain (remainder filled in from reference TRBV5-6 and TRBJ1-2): DAGVTQSPTHLIKTRGQQVTLRCSPKSGHDTVSWYQQALGQGPQFIFQYYEEEERQRGNFPDRFSGHQFPNYSSELNVNALLLGDSALYLCASSGGVDWYGYTFGSGTRLTVV.